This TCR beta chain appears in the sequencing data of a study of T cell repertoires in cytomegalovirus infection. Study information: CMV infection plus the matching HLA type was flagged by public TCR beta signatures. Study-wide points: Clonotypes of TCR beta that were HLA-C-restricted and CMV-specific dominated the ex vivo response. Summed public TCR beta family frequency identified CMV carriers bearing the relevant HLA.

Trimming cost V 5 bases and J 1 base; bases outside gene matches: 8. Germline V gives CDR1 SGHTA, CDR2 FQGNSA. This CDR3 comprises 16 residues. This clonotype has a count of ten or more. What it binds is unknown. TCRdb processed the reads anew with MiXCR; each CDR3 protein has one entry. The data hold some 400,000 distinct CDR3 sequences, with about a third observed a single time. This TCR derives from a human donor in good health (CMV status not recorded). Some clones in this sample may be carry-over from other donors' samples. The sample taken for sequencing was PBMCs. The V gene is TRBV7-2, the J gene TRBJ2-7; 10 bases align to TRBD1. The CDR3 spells CASSPTPGQGSYEQYF. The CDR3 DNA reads TGTGCCAGCAGCCCCACCCCGGGACAGGGGTCCTACGAGCAGTACTTC.